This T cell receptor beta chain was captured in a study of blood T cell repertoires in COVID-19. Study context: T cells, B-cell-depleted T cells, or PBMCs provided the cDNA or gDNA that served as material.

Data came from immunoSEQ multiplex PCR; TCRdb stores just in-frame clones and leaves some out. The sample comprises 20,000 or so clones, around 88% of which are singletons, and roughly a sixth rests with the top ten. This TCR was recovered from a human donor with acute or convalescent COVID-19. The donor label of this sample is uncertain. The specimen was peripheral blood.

The CDR3 region is CASSLGMGLETQYF. Here the CDR3 DNA reads TGTGCCAGCAGCTTGGGTATGGGGCTGGAGACCCAGTACTTC. The rearrangement joins TRBV5-4 to TRBJ2-5; D might be TRBD1 (5 bases). The CDR3 runs 14 residues. Germline V gene sequence: CDR1 SGHNT, CDR2 YYREEE (reference sequence). Trimming removed 0 bases at V and 5 bases at J, with 11 bases between. Full variable domain (rest looked up from reference TRBV5-4 and TRBJ2-5): ETGVTQSPTHLIKTRGQQVTLRCSSQSGHNTVSWYQQALGQGPQFIFQYYREEENGRGNFPPRFSGLQFPNYSSELNVNALELDDSALYLCASSLGMGLETQYFGPGTRLLVL.